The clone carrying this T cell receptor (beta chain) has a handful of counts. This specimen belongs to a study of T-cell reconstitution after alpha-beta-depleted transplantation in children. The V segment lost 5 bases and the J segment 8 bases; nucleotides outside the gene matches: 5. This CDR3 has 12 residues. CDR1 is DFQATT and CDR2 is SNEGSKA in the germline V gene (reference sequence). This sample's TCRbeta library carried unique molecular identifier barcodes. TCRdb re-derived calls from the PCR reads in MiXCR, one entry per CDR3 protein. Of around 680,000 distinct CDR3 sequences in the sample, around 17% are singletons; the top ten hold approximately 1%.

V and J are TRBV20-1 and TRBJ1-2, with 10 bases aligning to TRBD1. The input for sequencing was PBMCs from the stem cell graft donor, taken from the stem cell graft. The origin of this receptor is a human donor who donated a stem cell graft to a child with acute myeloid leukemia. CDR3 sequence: CSADRGPGGYTF. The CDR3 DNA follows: TGCAGTGCTGACAGGGGGCCGGGAGGCTACACCTTC.